The 5 T cell receptor beta chains in this list originate from one sample, sequenced in a study of CD8+CD57+ T cells in acquired aplastic anemia. Both TCR beta VDJ combination and CDR3 sequence profiling were carried out. Genomic DNA was the template for this profiling. TCRdb itself ran the reads through MiXCR, one entry per CDR3 protein. The repertoire holds hundreds of thousands of distinct CDR3 sequences, with about 70% as singletons. The material sequenced was sorted CD4+, CD8+, or CD8+CD57+ T cells (not recorded which) from PBMCs. These receptors all come from a human donor in good health, serving as a control.

On this clonotype itself: One end of the junction fails to match germline, which may point to a read error. V and J are TRBV19 and TRBJ1-6, with D possibly being TRBD1 (6 bases). Looked up from germline, CDR1 is LNHDA and CDR2 is SQIVND (reference sequence). This CDR3 comprises 14 residues. The DNA for the CDR3 is TGTGCCAGTAGCATAGACCCAGGGGAAAGGGCCCTCCACTTT. Amino acids: CASSIDPGERALHF.

Only one count was recorded for this clonotype. The chain joins TRBV7-3 to TRBJ2-1, with 8 bases fitting TRBD1. Germline CDR1 reads SGHTA; CDR2 reads FQGTGA. With V trimmed by 6 bases and J by 12 bases, 19 bases remained unmatched. The CDR3 sequence is 16 residues long. The DNA of the CDR3 is TGTGCCAGCAGAACAAGACAGGGGAACACCGGGGAGCTGCAGTTCTTC. Translation gives CASRTRQGNTGELQFF.

The count of this clonotype is one. V gene TRBV29-1 combines with J gene TRBJ1-1, with 7 bases lining up with TRBD1. The CDR3 has 12 amino acids. Germline V gene lookup returns CDR1 SQVTM and CDR2 ANQGSEA. J was trimmed by 7 bases and V by 8 bases; bases with no gene match: 10. Here the CDR3 reads CSCTSQGVEAFF. In DNA, the CDR3 is TGCAGCTGTACTTCTCAGGGGGTTGAAGCTTTCTTT.

This chain joins TRBV19 and TRBJ1-1; D ambiguous. Per germline, CDR1 LNHDA and CDR2 SQIVND (reference sequence). V was trimmed by 4 bases and J by 5 bases, leaving 17 bases between them. The CDR3 is made up of 15 amino acids. The CDR3 region has the DNA TGTGCCAGTAGTACGCCCGCCGACGGCGATACTGAAGCTTTCTTT. This translates into CASSTPADGDTEAFF.

The rearrangement joins TRBV24-1 to TRBJ2-1; no definite D call. V was pared by 4 bases and J by 7 bases, with 10 bases between. Looked up from germline, CDR1 is KGHDR and CDR2 is SFDVKD. The CDR3 is made up of 13 amino acids. CDR3 nucleotides: TGTGCCACCAGTGAATCCGGAAAGAATGAGCAGTTCTTC. Translation gives CATSESGKNEQFF.